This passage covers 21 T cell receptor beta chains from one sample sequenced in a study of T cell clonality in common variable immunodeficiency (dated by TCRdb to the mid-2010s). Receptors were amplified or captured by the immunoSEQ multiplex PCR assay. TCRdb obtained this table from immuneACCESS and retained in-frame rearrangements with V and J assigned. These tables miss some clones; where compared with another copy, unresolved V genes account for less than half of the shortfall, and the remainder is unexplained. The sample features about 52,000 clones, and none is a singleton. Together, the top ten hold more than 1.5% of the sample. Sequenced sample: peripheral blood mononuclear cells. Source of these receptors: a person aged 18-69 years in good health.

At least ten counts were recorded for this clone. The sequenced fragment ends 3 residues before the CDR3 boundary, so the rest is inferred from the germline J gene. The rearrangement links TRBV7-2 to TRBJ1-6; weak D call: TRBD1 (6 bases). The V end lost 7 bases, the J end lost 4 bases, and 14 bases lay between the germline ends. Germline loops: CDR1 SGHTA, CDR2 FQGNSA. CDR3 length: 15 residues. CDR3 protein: CASNAGHGYNSPLHF. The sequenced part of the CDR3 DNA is TGTGCCAGCAATGCGGGACACGGTTATAATTCACCC.

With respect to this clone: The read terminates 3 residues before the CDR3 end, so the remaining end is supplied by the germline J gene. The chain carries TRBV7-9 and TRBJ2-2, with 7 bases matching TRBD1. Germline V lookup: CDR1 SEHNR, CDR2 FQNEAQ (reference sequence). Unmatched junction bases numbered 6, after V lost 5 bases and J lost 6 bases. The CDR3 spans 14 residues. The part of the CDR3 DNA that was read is TGTGCCAGCAGCCCCGGGACAGTATCCGGGGAG. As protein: CASSPGTVSGE. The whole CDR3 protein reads CASSPGTVSGELFF.

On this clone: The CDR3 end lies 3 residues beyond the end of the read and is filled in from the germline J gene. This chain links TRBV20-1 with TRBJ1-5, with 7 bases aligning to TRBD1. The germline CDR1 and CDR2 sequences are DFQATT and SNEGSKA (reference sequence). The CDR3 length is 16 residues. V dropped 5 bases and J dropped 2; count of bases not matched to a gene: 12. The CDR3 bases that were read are TGCAGTGCTGGACAAATCCAGGGGGATGGCAATCAGCCC. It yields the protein CSAGQIQGDGNQP. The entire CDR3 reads CSAGQIQGDGNQPQHF.

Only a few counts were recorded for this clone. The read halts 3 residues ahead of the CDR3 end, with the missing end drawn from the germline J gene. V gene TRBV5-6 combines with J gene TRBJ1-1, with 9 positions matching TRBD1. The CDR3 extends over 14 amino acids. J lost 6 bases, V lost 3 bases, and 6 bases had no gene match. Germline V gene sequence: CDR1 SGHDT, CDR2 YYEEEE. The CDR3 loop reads CASSWGQGRSEAFF. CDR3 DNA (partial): TGTGCCAGCAGCTGGGGACAGGGACGATCTGAA.

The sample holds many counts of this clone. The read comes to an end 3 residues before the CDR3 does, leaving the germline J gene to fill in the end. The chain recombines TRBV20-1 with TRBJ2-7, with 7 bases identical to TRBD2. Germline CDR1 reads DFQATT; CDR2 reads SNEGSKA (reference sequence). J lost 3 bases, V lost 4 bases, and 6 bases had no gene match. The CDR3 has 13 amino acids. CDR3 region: CSANVASGYEQYF. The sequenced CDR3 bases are TGCAGTGCTAACGTGGCTAGCGGCTACGAG.

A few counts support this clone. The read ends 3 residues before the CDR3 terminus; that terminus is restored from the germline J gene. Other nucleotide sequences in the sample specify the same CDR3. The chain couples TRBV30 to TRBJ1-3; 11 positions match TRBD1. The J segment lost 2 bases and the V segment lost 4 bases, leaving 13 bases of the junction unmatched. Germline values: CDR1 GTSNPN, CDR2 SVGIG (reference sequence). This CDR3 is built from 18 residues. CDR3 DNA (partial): TGTGCCTGGACGATACAGGACAGGGGGCGTTGGGCTGGAAACACC. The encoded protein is CAWTIQDRGRWAGNT. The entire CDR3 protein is CAWTIQDRGRWAGNTIYF.

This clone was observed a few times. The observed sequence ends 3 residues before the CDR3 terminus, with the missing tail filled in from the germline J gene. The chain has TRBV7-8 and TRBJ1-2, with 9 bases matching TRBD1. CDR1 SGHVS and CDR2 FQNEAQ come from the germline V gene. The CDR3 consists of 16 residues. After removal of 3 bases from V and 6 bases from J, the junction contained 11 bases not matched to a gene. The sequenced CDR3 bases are TGTGCCAGCAGCTTCTACAGGGGGCAGGGGGCTCATGGC. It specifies CASSFYRGQGAHG. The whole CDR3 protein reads CASSFYRGQGAHGYTF.

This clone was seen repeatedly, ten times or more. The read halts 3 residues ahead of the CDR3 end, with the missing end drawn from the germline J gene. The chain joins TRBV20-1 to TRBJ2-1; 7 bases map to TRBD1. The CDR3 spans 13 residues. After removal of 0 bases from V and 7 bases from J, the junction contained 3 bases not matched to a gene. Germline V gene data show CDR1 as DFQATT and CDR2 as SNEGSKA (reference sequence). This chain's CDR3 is CSARESTGNEQFF. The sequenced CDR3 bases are TGCAGTGCTAGAGAGTCGACAGGGAATGAG.

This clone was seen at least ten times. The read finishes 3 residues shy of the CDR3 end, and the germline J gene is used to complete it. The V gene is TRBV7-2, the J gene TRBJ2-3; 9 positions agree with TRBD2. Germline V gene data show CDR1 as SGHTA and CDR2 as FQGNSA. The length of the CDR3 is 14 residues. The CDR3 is CASSLGLAEETQYF. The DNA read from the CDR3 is TGTGCCAGCAGCTTAGGACTAGCGGAAGAGACG. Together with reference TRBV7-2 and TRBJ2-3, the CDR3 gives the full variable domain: GAGVSQSPSNKVTEKGKDVELRCDPISGHTALYWYRQSLGQGLEFLIYFQGNSAPDKSGLPSDRFSAERTGGSVSTLTIQRTQQEDSAVYLCASSLGLAEETQYFGPGTRLTVL.

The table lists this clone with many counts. Incomplete CDR3 DNA: TGCAGTGCTAGAGGCGGAGAAGTCCAAACTAATGAAAAA. This encodes CSARGGEVQTNEK. The full CDR3 is CSARGGEVQTNEKLFF. The gene calls are TRBV20-1 and TRBJ1-4; D unclear. The read halts 3 residues ahead of the CDR3 end, with the missing end drawn from the germline J gene. This CDR3 contains 16 residues. Germline V gene lookup returns CDR1 DFQATT and CDR2 SNEGSKA (reference sequence). Trimming took 1 base from V and 1 from J, leaving 13 bases between them.

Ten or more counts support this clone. The CDR3 bases that were read are TGTGCCAGCAGCTTGGATTCCTCCTTCTATGGC. Its protein is CASSLDSSFYG. The entire CDR3 is CASSLDSSFYGYTF. This rearrangement joins TRBV5-4 to TRBJ1-2; D gene ambiguous. Read sequence stops 3 residues before the CDR3 end, and the germline J gene provides the missing end. V lost 0 bases, J lost 4 bases, and 10 bases lay in between. Germline values: CDR1 SGHNT, CDR2 YYREEE (reference sequence). CDR3 length: 14 amino acids.

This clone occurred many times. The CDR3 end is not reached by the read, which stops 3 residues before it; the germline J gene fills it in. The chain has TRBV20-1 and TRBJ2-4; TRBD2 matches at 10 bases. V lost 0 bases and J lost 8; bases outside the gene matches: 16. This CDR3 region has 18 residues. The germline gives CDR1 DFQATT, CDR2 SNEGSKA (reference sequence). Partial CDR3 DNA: TGCAGTGCTAGAGAGAGTTGGCGGGCTAGCGGGAGCCCGGACATT. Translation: CSARESWRASGSPDI. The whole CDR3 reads CSARESWRASGSPDIQYF.

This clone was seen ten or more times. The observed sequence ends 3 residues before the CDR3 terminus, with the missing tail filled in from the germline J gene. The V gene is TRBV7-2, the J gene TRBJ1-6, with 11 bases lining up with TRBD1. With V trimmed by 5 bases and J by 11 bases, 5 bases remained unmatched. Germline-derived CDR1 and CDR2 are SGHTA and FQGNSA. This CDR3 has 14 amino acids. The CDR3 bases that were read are TGTGCCAGCAGCCCAAGGACAGGGGGCACACCC. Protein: CASSPRTGGTP. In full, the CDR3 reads CASSPRTGGTPLHF. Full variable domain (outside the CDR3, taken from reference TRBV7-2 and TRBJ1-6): GAGVSQSPSNKVTEKGKDVELRCDPISGHTALYWYRQSLGQGLEFLIYFQGNSAPDKSGLPSDRFSAERTGGSVSTLTIQRTQQEDSAVYLCASSPRTGGTPLHFGNGTRLTVT.

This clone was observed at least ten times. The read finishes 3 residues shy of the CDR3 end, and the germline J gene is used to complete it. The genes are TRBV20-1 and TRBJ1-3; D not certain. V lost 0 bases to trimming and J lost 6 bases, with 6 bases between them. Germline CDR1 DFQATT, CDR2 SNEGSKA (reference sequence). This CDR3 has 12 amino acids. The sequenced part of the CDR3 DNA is TGCAGTGCTAGAGATGTAGTAAACACC. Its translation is CSARDVVNT. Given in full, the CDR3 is CSARDVVNTIYF.

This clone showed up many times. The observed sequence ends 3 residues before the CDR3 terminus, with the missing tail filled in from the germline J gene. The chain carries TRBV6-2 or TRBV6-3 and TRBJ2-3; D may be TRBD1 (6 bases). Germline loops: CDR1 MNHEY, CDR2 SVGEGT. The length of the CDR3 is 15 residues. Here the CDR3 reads CASSYPRTEGETQYF. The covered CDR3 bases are TGTGCCAGCAGTTACCCTCGGACAGAGGGAGAGACG.

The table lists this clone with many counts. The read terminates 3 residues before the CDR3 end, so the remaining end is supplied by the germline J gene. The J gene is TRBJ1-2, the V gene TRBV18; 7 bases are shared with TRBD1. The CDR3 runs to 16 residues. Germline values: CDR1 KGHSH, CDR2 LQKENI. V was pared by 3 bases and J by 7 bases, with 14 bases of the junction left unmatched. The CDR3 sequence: CASSPGVTGEVGGYTF. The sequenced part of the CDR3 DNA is TGTGCCAGCTCACCGGGGGTTACAGGGGAAGTCGGTGGC. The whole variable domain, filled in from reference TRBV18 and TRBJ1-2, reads NAGVMQNPRHLVRRRGQEARLRCSPMKGHSHVYWYRQLPEEGLKFMVYLQKENIIDESGMPKERFSAEFPKEGPSILRIQQVVRGDSAAYFCASSPGVTGEVGGYTFGSGTRLTVV.

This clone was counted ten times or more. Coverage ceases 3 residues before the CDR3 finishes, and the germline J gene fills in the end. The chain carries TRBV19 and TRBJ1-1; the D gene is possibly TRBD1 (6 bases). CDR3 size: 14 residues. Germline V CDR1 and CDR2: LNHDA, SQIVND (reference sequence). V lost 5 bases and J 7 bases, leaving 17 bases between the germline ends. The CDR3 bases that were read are TGTGCCAGTAGTCGAAACGCGGACAGCTATGAA. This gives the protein CASSRNADSYE. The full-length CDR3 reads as CASSRNADSYEAFF.

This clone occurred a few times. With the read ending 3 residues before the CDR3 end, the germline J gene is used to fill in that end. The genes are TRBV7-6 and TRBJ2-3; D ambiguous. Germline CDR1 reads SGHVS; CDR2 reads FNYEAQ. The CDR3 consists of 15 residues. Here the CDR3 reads CASSLDVGFGQPQYF. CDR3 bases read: TGTGCCAGCAGCTTAGATGTTGGTTTTGGGCAGCCG. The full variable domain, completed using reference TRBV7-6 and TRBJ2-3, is GAGVSQSPRYKVTKRGQDVALRCDPISGHVSLYWYRQALGQGPEFLTYFNYEAQQDKSGLPNDRFSAERPEGSISTLTIQRTEQRDSAMYRCASSLDVGFGQPQYFGPGTRLTVL.

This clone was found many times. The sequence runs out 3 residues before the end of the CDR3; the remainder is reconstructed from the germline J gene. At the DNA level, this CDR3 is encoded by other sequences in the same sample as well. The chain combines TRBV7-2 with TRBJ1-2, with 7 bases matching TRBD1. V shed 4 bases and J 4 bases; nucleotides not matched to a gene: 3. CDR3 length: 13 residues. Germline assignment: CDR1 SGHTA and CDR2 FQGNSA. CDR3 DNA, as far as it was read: TGTGCCAGCAGCTCGACAGGGTCCTATGGC. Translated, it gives CASSSTGSYG. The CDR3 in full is CASSSTGSYGYTF.

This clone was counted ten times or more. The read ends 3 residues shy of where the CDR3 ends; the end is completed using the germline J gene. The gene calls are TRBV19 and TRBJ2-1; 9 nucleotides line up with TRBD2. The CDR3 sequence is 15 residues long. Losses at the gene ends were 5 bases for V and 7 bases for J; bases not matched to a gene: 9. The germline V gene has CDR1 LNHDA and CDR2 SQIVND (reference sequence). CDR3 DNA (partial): TGTGCCAGTAGTTCTCCCGGCGGGGGGGCGAATGAG. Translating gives CASSSPGGGANE. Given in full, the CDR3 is CASSSPGGGANEQFF.

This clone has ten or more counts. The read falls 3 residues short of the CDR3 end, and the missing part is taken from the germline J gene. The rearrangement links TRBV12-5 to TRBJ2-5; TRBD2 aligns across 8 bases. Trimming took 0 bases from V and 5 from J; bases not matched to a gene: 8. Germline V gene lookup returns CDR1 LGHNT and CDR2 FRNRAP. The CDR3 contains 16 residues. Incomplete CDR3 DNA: TGTGCTAGTGGTTTGGTACTGGGGGGCGGGGGGGAGACC. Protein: CASGLVLGGGGET. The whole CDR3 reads CASGLVLGGGGETQYF.